This T cell receptor beta chain was profiled in a study of monozygotic twins with inflammatory bowel disease. General study findings and limits: People with IBD had fewer clonotypes in common with others than healthy twins did, especially with disease activity. For IBD, no single strong associated signal or clonotype was supported.

UMIs that included a 6-nucleotide sample barcode were added by template switching, which took place during cDNA synthesis. With the 5' RACE reads reprocessed, TCRdb shows one record per CDR3 protein and no DNA. The sample has around 450,000 distinct CDR3 sequences; the top ten hold more than 2%. As regards this clonotype: Its specificity is not known.

This CDR3 spans 15 amino acids. This clonotype was sampled from a human donor with ulcerative colitis or Crohn's disease, or a healthy co-twin of an affected twin (not recorded which). This chain links TRBV12-3 or TRBV12-4 with TRBJ2-2; TCRdb lists TRBD1, though no DNA is available to test this call. Source material: blood. CDR3 sequence: CASRMGQGASGELFF.